This TCR beta chain was recovered during a study of CXCR3-negative and CXCR3-positive naive CD8 T cells. Findings and caveats of the study: Naive subsets did not differ in surface CD5, and TRB CDR3 properties served to infer TCR strength. Diversity proved comparably high across both naive subsets and much lower in memory CD8+ cells. TRBV-TRBJ usage matched between naive CXCR3-negative and CXCR3-positive cells but not between memory cells.

The TRB libraries of cDNA were built by UMI-labeled 5' RACE. TCRdb re-called the 5' RACE reads and gives one entry per CDR3 protein, without DNA. This sample carries under 9,000 distinct CDR3 sequences, with roughly 1.5% going to the ten biggest clones. For this clonotype: Its antigen is unknown.

Naive CD8+ T lymphocytes were specified as CD45RO-CCR7+CD27+CD95-. The specimen was naive CXCR3- CD8+ T cells from blood. Sample subset: CD45RO-CCR7+CD27+CD95- naive CD8+ T cells lacking CXCR3 (TNR3-). The TCR originated in a human donor in good health. Some clones in this sample may be carry-over from other donors' samples.

The CDR3 protein is CASSLIGGEVGDTQYF. This chain links TRBV5-4 with TRBJ2-3; as DNA is missing, the TRBD1 call by TCRdb cannot be tested. The CDR3 extends over 16 amino acids. Germline lookup yields CDR1 SGHNT and CDR2 YYREEE (reference sequence).